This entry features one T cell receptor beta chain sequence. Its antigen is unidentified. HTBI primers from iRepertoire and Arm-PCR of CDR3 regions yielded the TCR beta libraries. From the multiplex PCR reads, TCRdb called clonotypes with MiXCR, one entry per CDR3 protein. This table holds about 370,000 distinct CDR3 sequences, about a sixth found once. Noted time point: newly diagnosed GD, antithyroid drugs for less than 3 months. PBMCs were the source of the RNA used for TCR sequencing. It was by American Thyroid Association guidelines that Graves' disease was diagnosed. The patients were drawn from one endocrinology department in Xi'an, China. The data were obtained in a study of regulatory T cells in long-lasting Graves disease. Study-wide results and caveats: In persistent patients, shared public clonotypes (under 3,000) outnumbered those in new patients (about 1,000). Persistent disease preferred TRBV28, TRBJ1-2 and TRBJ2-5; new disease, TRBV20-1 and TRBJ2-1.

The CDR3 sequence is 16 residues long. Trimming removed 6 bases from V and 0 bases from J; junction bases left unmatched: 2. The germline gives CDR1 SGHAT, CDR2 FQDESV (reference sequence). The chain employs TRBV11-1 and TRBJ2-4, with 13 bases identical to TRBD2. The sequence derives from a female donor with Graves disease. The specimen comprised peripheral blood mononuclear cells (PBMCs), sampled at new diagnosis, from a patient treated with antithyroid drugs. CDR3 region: CASSGTSGIAKNIQYF. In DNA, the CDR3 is TGTGCCAGCAGTGGGACTAGCGGGATAGCCAAAAACATTCAGTACTTC.